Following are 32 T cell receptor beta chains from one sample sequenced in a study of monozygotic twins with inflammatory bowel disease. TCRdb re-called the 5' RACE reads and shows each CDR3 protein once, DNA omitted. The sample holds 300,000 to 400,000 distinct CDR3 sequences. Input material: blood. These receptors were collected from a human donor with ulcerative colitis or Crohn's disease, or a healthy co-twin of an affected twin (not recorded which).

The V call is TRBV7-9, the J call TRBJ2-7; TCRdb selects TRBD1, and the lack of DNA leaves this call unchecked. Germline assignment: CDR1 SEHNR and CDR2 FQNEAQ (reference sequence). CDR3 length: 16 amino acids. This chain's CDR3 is CASSLVPGKSSYEQYF.

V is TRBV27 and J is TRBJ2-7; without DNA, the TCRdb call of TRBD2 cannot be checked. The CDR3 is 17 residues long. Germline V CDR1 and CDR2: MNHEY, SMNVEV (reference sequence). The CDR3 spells CASSLLDRTSGSHEQYF.

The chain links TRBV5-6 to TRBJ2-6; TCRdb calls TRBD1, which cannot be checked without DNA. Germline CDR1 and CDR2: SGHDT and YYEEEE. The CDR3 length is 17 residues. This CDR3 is CASSPTRRRAGANVLTF.

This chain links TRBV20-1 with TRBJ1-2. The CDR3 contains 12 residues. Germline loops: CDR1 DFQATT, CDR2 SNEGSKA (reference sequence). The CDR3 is CSAAQGLYGYTF.

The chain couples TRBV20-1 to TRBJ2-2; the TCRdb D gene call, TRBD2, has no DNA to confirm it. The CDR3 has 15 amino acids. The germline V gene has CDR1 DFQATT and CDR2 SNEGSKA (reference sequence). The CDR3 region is CSAFLAGANTGELFF.

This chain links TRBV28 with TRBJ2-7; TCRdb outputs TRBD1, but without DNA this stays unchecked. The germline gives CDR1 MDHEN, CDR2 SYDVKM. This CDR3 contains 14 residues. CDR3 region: CASRSPGRRYEQYF.

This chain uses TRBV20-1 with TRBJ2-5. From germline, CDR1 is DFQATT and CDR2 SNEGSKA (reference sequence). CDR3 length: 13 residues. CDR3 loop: CSAWRSNQETQYF.

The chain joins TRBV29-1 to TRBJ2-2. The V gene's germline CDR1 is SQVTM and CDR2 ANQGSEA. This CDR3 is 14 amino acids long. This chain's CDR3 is CSVEVGRRTGELFF.

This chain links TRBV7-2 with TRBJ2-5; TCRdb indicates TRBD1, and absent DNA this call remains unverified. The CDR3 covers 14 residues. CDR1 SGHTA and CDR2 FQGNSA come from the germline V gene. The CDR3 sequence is CASSSSTGVPTQYF. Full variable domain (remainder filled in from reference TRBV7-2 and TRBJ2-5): GAGVSQSPSNKVTEKGKDVELRCDPISGHTALYWYRQSLGQGLEFLIYFQGNSAPDKSGLPSDRFSAERTGGSVSTLTIQRTQQEDSAVYLCASSSSTGVPTQYFGPGTRLLVL.

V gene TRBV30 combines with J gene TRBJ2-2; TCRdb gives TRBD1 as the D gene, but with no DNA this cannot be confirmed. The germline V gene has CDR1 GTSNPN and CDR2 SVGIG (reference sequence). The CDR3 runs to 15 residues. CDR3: CAWEGTGMGAGELFF.

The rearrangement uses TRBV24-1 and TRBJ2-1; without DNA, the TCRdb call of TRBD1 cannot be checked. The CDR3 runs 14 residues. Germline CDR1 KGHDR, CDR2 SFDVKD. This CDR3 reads CATSDPGGINEQFF.

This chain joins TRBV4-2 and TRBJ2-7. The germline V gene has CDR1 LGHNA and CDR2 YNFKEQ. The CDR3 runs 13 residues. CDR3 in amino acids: CASSQDGRIEQYF.

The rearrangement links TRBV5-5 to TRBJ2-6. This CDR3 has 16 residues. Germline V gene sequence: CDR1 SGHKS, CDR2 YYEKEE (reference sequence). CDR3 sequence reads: CASSFGHNSGANVLTF.

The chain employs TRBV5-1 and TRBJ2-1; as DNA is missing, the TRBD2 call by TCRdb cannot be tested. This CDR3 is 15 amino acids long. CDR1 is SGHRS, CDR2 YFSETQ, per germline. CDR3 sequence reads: CASSLGPGGYNEQFF. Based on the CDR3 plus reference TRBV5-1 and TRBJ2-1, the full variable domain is KAGVTQTPRYLIKTRGQQVTLSCSPISGHRSVSWYQQTPGQGLQFLFEYFSETQRNKGNFPGRFSGRQFSNSRSEMNVSTLELGDSALYLCASSLGPGGYNEQFFGPGTRLTVL.

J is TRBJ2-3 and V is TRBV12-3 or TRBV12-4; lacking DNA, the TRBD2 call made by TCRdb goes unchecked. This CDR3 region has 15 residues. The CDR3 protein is CASSSSGLHTDTQYF.

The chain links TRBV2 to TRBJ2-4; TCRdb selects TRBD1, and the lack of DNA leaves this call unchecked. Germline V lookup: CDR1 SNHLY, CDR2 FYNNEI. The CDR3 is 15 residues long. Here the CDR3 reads CASSRDRLAKNIQYF.

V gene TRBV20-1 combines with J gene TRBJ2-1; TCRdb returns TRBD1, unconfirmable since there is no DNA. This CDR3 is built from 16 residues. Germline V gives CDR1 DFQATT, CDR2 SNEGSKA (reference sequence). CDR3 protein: CSAREAHRTVYNEQFF.

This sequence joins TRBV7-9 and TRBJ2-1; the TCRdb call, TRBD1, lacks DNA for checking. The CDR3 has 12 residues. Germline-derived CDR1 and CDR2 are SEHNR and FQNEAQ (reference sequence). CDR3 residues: CASSLVRDRQFF.

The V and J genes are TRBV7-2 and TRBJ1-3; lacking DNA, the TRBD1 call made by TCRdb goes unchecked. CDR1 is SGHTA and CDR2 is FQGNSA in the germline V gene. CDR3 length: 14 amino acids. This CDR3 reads CASSLRGDGNTIYF.

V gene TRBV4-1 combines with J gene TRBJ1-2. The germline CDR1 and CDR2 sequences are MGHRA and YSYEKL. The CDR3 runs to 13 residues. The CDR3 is CASSQGAAAGYTF.

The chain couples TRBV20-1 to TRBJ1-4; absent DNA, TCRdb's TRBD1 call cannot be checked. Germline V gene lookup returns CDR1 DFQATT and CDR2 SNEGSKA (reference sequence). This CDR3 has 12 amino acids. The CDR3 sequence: CSATGSNEKLFF.

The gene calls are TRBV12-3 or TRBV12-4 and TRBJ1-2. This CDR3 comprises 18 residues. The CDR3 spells CASSLHFAVGVIIYGYTF.

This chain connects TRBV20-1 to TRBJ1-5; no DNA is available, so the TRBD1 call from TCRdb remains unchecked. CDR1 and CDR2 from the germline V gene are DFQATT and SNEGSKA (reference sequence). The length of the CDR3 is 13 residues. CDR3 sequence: CSASWGLGQPQHF.

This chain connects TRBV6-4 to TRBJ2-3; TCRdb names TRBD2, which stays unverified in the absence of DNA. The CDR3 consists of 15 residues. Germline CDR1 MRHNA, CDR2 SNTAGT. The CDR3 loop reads CASSDGLASTDTQYF.

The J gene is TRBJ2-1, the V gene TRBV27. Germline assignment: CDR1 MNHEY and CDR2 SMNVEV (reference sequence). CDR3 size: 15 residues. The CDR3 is CASSLGPSSYNEQFF.

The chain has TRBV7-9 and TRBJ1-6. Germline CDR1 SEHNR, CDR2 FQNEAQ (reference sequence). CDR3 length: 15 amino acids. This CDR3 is CASTPDGGGNSPLHF.

This CDR3 reads CASSLGTTNTGELFF. This chain connects TRBV11-2 to TRBJ2-2; TCRdb's D call of TRBD1 is untestable without DNA. The CDR3 contains 15 residues. Germline CDR1 is SGHAT and CDR2 is FQNNGV.

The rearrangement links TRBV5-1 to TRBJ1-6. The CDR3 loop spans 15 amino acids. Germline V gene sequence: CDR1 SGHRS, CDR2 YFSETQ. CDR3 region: CASSLDTAYNSPLHF.

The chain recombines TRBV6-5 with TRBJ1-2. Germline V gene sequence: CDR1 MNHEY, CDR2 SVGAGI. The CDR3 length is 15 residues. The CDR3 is CASSFTLGGRYGYTF.

CDR3 in amino acids: CASSMRLQLVEQYF. This chain links TRBV6-2 or TRBV6-3 with TRBJ2-7. This CDR3 has 14 amino acids. CDR1 MNHEY and CDR2 SVGEGT come from the germline V gene.

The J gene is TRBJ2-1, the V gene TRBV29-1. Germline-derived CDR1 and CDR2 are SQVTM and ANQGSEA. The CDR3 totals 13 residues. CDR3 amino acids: CSGTGRTYNEQFF.

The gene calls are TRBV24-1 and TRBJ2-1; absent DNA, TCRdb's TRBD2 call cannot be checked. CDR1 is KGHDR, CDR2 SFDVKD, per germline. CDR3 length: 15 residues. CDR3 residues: CATQTSGTSAYNEQF.